The T cell receptor (beta chain) described here comes from a study of cytomegalovirus exposure and HLA in healthy donors. Study details: Most genotyped donors, roughly 80% of more than 300, had Caucasian-associated genetic ancestry.

PCR amplification relied on 60 Vbeta primers (plus 13 Jbeta primers). Only in-frame clones appear in the TCRdb table, and some are missing; sequencing was by immunoSEQ multiplex PCR. This table holds approximately 97,000 clones, about 81% found once. The receptor was derived from a woman aged 35 to 49 in good health and CMV-seropositive. The specimen was PBMCs.

This CDR3 reads CASSGQGSSYNEQFF. The CDR3 DNA reads TGCGCCAGCAGCGGACAGGGTTCTTCCTACAATGAGCAGTTCTTC. This chain links TRBV5-1 with TRBJ2-1, with 8 bases lining up with TRBD1. Looked up from germline, CDR1 is SGHRS and CDR2 is YFSETQ. Trimming cost V 4 bases and J 1 base; bases outside gene matches: 4. This CDR3 has 15 amino acids.